This T cell receptor beta chain emerged from a study of T cell changes during pregnancy in multiple sclerosis. The method was immunoSEQ multiplex PCR; TCRdb's version includes in-frame clones alone and lacks a portion of them. The sample lists under 80,000 clones, 90% to 95% seen once, with approximately 0.45% in the top ten. The sequence was obtained from a female donor with multiple sclerosis, enrolled in a pregnancy study. Here the sequenced sample was CD4+ T cells from peripheral blood mononuclear cells, taken in the second trimester of pregnancy.

The DNA of the CDR3 is TGTGCCAGCAGCTTATTGCGAGACACAGATACGCAGTATTTT. This sequence encodes CASSLLRDTDTQYF. The chain combines TRBV7-2 with TRBJ2-3, with D unclear. With 2 bases removed from V and 2 bases from J, the gap between germline ends came to 8 bases. Germline V gives CDR1 SGHTA, CDR2 FQGNSA. The CDR3 length is 14 residues. The whole variable domain, filled in from reference TRBV7-2 and TRBJ2-3, reads GAGVSQSPSNKVTEKGKDVELRCDPISGHTALYWYRQSLGQGLEFLIYFQGNSAPDKSGLPSDRFSAERTGGSVSTLTIQRTQQEDSAVYLCASSLLRDTDTQYFGPGTRLTVL.